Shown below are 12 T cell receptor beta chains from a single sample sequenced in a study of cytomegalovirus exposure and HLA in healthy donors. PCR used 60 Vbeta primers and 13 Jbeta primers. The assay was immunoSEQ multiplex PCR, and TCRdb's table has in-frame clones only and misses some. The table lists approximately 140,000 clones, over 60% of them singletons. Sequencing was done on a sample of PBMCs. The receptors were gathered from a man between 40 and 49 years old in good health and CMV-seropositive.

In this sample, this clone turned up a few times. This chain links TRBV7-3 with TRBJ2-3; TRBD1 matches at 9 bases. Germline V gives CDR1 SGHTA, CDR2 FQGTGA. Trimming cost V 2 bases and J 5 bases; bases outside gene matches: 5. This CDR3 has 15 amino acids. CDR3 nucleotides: TGTGCCAGCAGCTTAGGGACAGGGACTGGAGATACGCAGTATTTT. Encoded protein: CASSLGTGTGDTQYF.

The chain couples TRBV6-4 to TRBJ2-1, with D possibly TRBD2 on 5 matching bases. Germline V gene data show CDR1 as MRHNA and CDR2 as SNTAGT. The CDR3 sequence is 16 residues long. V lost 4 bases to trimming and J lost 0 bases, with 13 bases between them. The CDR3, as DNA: TGTGCCAGCAGTGCAACCCAGCGGAGCTCCTACAATGAGCAGTTCTTC. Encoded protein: CASSATQRSSYNEQFF.

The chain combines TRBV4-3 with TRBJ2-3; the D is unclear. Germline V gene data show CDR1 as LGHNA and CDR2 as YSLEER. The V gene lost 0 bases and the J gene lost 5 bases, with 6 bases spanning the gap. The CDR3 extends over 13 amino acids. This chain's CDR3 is CASSQERRDTQYF. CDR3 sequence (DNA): TGCGCCAGCAGCCAAGAGAGGCGAGATACGCAGTATTTT.

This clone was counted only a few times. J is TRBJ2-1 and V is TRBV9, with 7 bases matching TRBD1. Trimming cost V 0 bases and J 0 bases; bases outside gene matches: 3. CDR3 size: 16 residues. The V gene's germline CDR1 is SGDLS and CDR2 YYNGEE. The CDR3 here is CASSVATGNSYNEQFF. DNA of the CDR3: TGTGCCAGCAGCGTAGCGACAGGGAACTCCTACAATGAGCAGTTCTTC. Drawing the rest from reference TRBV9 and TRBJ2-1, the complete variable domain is DSGVTQTPKHLITATGQRVTLRCSPRSGDLSVYWYQQSLDQGLQFLIQYYNGEERAKGNILERFSAQQFPDLHSELNLSSLELGDSALYFCASSVATGNSYNEQFFGPGTRLTVL.

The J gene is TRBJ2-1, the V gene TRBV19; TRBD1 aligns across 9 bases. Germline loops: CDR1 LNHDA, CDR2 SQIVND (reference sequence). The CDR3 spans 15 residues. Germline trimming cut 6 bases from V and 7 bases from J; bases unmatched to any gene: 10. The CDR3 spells CASRQTGGYLNEQFF. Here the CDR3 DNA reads TGTGCCAGTAGGCAGACAGGGGGTTATTTAAATGAGCAGTTCTTC.

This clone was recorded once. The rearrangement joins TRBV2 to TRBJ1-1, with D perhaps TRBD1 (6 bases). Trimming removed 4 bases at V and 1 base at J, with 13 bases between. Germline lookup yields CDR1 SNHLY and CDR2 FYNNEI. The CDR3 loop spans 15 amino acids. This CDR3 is CASSVSVRGNTEAFF. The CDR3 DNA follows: TGTGCCAGCAGTGTCTCCGTCAGGGGGAACACTGAAGCTTTCTTT.

CDR3 protein: CASKGALRETQYF. The CDR3 coding sequence is TGTGCCAGCAAGGGGGCTCTACGAGAGACCCAGTACTTC. The rearrangement joins TRBV28 to TRBJ2-5; 7 bases line up with TRBD1. V gave up 7 bases and J gave up 4 bases; unmatched junction bases: 6. Per the germline V gene, CDR1 is MDHEN and CDR2 is SYDVKM. The CDR3 contains 13 residues.

As DNA, the CDR3 is TGCAGCGTTGAAGATCGGAAAGGGGGCTTCACTGAAGCTTTCTTT. Amino acids: CSVEDRKGGFTEAFF. This chain connects TRBV29-1 to TRBJ1-1; TRBD1 agrees at 7 bases. V gave up 0 bases and J gave up 4 bases; unmatched junction bases: 8. Looked up from germline, CDR1 is SQVTM and CDR2 is ANQGSEA. CDR3 length equals 15 residues. Looking up the rest from reference TRBV29-1 and TRBJ1-1 gives the full variable domain: SAVISQKPSRDICQRGTSLTIQCQVDSQVTMMFWYRQQPGQSLTLIATANQGSEATYESGFVIDKFPISRPNLTFSTLTVSNMSPEDSSIYLCSVEDRKGGFTEAFFGQGTRLTVV.

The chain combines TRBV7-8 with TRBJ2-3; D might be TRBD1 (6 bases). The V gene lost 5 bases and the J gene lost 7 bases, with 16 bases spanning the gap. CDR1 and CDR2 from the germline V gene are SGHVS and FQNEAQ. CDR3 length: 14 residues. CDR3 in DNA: TGTGCCAGCAGCCTGGGAAACAGGGATAATACGCAGTATTTT. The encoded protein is CASSLGNRDNTQYF.

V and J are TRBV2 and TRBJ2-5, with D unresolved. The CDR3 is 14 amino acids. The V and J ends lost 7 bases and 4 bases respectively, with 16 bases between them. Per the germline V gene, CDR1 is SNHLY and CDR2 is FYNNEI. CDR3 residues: CASTPGVLLETQYF. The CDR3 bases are TGTGCCAGCACCCCTGGTGTTTTACTAGAGACCCAGTACTTC.

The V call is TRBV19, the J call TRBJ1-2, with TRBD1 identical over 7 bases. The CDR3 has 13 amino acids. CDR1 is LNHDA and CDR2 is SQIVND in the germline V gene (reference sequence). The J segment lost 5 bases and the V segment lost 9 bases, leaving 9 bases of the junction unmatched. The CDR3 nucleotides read TGTGCCAGCGCGATAGGACAGGCTTATGGCTACACCTTC. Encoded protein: CASAIGQAYGYTF.

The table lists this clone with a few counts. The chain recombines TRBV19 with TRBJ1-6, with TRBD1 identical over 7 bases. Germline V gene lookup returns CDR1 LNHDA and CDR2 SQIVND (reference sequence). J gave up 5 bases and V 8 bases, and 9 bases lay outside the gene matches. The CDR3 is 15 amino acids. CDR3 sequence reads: CASQGEGWDNSPLHF. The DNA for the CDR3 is TGTGCCAGTCAGGGGGAAGGGTGGGATAATTCACCCCTCCACTTT.